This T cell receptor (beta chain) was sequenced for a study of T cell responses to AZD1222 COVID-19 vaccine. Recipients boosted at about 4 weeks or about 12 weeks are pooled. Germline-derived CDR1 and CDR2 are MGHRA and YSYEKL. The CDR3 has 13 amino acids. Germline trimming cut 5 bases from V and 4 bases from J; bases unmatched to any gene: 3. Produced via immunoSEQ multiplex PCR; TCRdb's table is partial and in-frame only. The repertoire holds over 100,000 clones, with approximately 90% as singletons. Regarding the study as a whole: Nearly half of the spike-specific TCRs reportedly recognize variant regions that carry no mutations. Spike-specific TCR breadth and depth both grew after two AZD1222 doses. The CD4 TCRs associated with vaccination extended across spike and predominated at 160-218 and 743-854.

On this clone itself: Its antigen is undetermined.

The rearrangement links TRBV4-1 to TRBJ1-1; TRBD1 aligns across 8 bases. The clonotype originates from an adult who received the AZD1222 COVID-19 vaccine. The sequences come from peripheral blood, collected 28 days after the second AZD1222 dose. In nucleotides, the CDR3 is TGCGCCAGCAGCTACAGGGGGGGCACTGAAGCTTTCTTT. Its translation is CASSYRGGTEAFF.